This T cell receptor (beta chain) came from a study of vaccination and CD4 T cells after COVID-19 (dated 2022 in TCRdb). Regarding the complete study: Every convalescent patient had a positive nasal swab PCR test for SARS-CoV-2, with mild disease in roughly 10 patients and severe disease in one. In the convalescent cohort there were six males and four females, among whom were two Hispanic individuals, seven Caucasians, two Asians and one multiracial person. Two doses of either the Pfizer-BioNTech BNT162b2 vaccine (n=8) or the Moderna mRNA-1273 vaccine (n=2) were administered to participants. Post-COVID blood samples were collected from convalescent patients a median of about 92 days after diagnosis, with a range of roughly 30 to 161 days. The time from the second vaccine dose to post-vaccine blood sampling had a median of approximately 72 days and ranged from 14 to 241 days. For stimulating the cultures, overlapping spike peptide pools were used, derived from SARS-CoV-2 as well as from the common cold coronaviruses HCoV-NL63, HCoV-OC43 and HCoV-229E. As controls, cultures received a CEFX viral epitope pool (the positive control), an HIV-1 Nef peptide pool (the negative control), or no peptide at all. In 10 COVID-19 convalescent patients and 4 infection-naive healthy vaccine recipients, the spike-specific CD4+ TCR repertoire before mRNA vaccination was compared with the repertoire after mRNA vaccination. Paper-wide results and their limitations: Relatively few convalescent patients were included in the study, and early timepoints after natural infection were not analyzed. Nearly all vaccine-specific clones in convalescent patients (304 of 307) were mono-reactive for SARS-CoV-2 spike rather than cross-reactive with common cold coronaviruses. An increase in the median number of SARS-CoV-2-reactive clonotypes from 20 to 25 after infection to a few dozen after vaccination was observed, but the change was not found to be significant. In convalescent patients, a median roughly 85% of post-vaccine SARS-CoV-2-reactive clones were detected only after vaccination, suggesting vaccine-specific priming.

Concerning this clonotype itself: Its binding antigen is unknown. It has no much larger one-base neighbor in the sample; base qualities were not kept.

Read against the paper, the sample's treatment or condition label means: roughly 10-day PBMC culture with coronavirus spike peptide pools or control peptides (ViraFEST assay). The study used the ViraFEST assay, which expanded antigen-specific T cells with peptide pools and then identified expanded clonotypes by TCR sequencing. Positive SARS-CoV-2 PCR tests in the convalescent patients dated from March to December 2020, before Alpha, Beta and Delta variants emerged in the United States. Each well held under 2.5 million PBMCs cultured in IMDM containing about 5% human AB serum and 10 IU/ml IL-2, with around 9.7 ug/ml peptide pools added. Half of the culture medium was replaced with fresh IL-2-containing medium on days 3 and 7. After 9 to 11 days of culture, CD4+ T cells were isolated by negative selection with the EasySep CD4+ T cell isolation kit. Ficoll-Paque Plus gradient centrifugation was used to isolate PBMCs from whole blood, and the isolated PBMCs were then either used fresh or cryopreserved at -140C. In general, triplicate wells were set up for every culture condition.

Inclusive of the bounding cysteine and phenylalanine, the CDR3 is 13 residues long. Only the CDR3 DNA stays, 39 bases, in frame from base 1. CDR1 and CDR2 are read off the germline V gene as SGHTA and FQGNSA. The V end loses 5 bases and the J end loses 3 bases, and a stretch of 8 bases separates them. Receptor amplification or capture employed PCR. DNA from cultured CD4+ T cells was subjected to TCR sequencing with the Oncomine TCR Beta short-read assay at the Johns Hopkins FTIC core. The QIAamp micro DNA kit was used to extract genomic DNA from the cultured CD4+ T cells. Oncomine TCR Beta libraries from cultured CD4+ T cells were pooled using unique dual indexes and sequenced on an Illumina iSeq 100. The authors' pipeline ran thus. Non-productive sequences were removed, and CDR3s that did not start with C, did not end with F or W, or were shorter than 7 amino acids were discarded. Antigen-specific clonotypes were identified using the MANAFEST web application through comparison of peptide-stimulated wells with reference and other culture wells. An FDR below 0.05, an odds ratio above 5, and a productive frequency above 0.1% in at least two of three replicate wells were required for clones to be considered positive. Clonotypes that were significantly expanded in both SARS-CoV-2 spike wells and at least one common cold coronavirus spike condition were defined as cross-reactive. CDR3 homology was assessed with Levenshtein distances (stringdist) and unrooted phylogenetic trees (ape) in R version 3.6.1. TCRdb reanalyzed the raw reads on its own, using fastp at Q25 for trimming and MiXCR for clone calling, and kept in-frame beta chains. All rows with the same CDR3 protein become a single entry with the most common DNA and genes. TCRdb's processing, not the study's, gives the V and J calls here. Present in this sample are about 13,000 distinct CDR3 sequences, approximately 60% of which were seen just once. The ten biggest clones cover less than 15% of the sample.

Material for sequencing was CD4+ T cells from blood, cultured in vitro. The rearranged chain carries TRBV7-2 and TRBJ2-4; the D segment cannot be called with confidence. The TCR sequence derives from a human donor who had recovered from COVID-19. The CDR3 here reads CASSTSVKNIQYF. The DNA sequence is TGTGCCAGCAGCACGTCCGTCAAAAACATTCAGTACTTC.